A selection of T cell receptor beta chains follows, all from one sample in a study of cytotoxic CD8 clonotypes in ibrutinib-treated CLL. Repertoires were generated with immunoSEQ multiplex PCR, while TCRdb's copy carries only in-frame clones and drops some. The table lists 50,000 to 60,000 clones, roughly 85% of them singletons, with roughly 20% in the top ten. The starting material was PBMCs, obtained after 24 months of ibrutinib treatment. Every receptor here comes from a human donor with chronic lymphocytic leukemia. CDR3s include the opening cysteine and the closing phenylalanine or tryptophan. The order of the fields is D gene, clone size, V gene, J gene, CDR3 protein, CDR3 DNA. D genes are given only for firm matches. The listing skips clone size in some rows; elsewhere it reads once, few, many or a size class.

>TRBD1|few|TRBV27|TRBJ2-7
CASSDRGLYEQYF
TGTGCCAGCAGTGACAGGGGGTTATACGAGCAGTACTTC
>NA|NA|TRBV6-1|TRBJ2-7
CASKTGANYEQYF
TGTGCCAGCAAAACGGGAGCGAACTACGAGCAGTACTTC
>NA|NA|TRBV11-2|TRBJ2-4
CASSLDRGQPKNIQYF
TGTGCCAGCAGCTTAGATCGAGGGCAACCCAAAAACATTCAGTACTTC
>NA|NA|TRBV7-7|TRBJ2-7
CASSFGSGRRNYEQYF
TGTGCCAGCAGCTTCGGAAGCGGACGGAGAAACTACGAGCAGTACTTC
>NA|NA|TRBV27|TRBJ1-5
CASSSLGQPQHF
TGTGCCAGCTCCTCTCTGGGGCAGCCCCAGCATTTT
>NA|NA|TRBV6-1|TRBJ2-2
CASSVNNGELFF
TGTGCCAGCAGTGTAAATAACGGGGAGCTGTTTTTT
>TRBD2|NA|TRBV9|TRBJ2-1
CASSVALLAGEEQFF
TGTGCCAGCAGCGTAGCTCTACTAGCGGGAGAGGAGCAGTTCTTC
>TRBD2|NA|TRBV5-1|TRBJ2-7
CASSLEVAGGDEQYF
TGCGCCAGCAGCTTGGAGGTAGCGGGAGGGGACGAGCAGTACTTC
>NA|NA|TRBV10-3|TRBJ2-3
CAISVGGTSTDTQYF
TGTGCCATCAGTGTTGGAGGAACTTCCACAGATACGCAGTATTTT
>TRBD2|NA|TRBV4-2|TRBJ2-6
CASSQTLAGSGANVLTF
TGTGCCAGCAGCCAGACTCTAGCGGGATCTGGGGCCAACGTCCTGACTTTC
>TRBD1|NA|TRBV11-2|TRBJ1-2
CASSLVAPTGANGYTF
TGTGCCAGCAGCTTAGTAGCCCCTACAGGGGCCAATGGCTACACCTTC
>NA|NA|TRBV5-1|TRBJ2-1
CASSSVSTYNEQFF
TGCGCCAGCAGCTCGGTCAGTACCTACAATGAGCAGTTCTTC
>TRBD2|NA|TRBV25-1|TRBJ2-7
CASSPSGGQPQYEQYF
TGTGCCAGCAGTCCTAGCGGGGGGCAGCCTCAGTACGAGCAGTACTTC
>NA|NA|TRBV2|TRBJ2-2
CASSLNTGNTGELFF
TGTGCCAGCAGTCTCAACACCGGAAACACCGGGGAGCTGTTTTTT
>TRBD1|NA|TRBV5-6|TRBJ1-1
CASSLVRGDTEAFF
TGTGCCAGCAGCTTGGTCAGGGGGGACACTGAAGCTTTCTTT
>NA|NA|TRBV19|TRBJ2-7
CASSITGRNLGEQYF
TGTGCCAGTAGTATTACCGGACGGAACCTAGGCGAGCAGTACTTC
>NA|NA|TRBV4-3|TRBJ1-2
CASSQDRSGTVNYGYTF
TGCGCCAGCAGCCAAGATAGGAGCGGGACCGTTAACTATGGCTACACCTTC
>NA|NA|TRBV14|TRBJ2-1
CASSQVFMLANRNEQFF
TGTGCCAGCAGCCAAGTTTTTATGCTAGCGAATCGCAATGAGCAGTTCTTC
>TRBD1|NA|TRBV7-2|TRBJ1-2
CASSQGQGYGYTF
TGTGCCAGCAGCCAGGGACAGGGGTATGGCTACACCTTC
>TRBD2|NA|TRBV10-3|TRBJ2-7
CAISGTNNSYEQYF
TGTGCCATCTCCGGGACTAACAACTCCTACGAGCAGTACTTC
>TRBD1|NA|TRBV6-1|TRBJ2-2
CASKTGVTGELFF
TGTGCCAGTAAGACAGGGGTCACCGGGGAGCTGTTTTTT
>NA|NA|TRBV10-1|TRBJ2-3
CASSEPKRDTQYF
TGCGCCAGCAGTGAACCCAAGCGGGATACGCAGTATTTT
>NA|NA|TRBV14|TRBJ1-2
CASSQTGNYGYTF
TGTGCCAGCAGCCAAACAGGGAACTATGGCTACACCTTC
>NA|NA|TRBV5-1|TRBJ1-2
CASSATGMANYGYTF
TGCGCCAGCAGCGCCACAGGGATGGCTAACTATGGCTACACCTTC
>NA|NA|TRBV5-6|TRBJ2-1
CASSLLGYEQFF
TGTGCCAGCAGCTTGCTGGGGTATGAGCAGTTCTTC
>NA|NA|TRBV7-8|TRBJ2-3
CASSLDRGTDTQYF
TGTGCCAGCAGCTTAGATCGCGGCACAGATACGCAGTATTTT
>NA|NA|TRBV7-2|TRBJ2-2
CASSSNSDWEGAGELFF
TGTGCCAGCAGCTCAAACAGCGATTGGGAGGGGGCCGGGGAGCTGTTTTTT
>NA|NA|TRBV7-2|TRBJ2-3
CASSLKDTQYF
TGTGCCAGCAGCTTAAAGGATACGCAGTATTTT
>TRBD1|NA|TRBV29-1|TRBJ1-1
CTGQDTEAFF
TGCACAGGACAGGACACTGAAGCTTTCTTT
>TRBD1|few|TRBV25-1|TRBJ2-5
CASSPGQGARETQYF
TGTGCCAGCAGCCCCGGACAGGGGGCCAGGGAGACCCAGTACTTC
>TRBD2|NA|TRBV7-2|TRBJ2-3
CASSHAGPTSGRTDTQYF
TGTGCCAGCAGCCACGCCGGACCGACTAGCGGGAGAACAGATACGCAGTATTTT
>TRBD2|NA|TRBV29-1|TRBJ2-3
CSPTSGSLDTQYF
TGCAGCCCGACTAGCGGGAGTTTGGATACGCAGTATTTT
>NA|NA|TRBV7-2|TRBJ1-4
CASSSIAEFEKLFF
TGTGCCAGCAGCTCAATCGCCGAATTCGAAAAACTGTTTTTT
>NA|few|TRBV19|TRBJ1-5
CASSHDRINQPQHF
TGTGCCAGTAGCCATGACAGAATCAATCAGCCCCAGCATTTT
>TRBD1|NA|TRBV15|TRBJ1-1
CATSRARTGGTEAFF
TGTGCCACCAGCAGAGCCCGGACAGGCGGGACTGAAGCTTTCTTT
>TRBD1|NA|TRBV28|TRBJ1-2
CASRTRGNRYSGYTF
TGTGCCAGCAGGACCAGGGGGAATAGATACTCTGGCTACACCTTC
>NA|once|TRBV7-2|TRBJ2-2
CASSSTFLGELFF
TGTGCCAGCAGCTCAACATTCCTCGGGGAGCTGTTTTTT
>NA|NA|TRBV27|TRBJ2-7
CASSLQHRSYEQYF
TGTGCCAGCAGTTTACAACATCGTTCCTACGAGCAGTACTTC
>NA|NA|TRBV4-1|TRBJ1-2
CASSPDRNYGYTF
TGCGCCAGCTCCCCCGACAGAAACTATGGCTACACCTTC
>TRBD2|NA|TRBV19|TRBJ2-3
CASRSRAGGLDTQYF
TGTGCCAGTAGGTCAAGAGCGGGAGGGTTAGATACGCAGTATTTT
>NA|few|TRBV5-1|TRBJ2-4
CASSFDPGGSQYF
TGCGCCAGCAGCTTCGATCCAGGAGGGTCTCAGTACTTC
>NA|NA|TRBV10-3|TRBJ1-5
CAISGQSNQPQHF
TGTGCCATCAGTGGACAGAGCAATCAGCCCCAGCATTTT
>NA|NA|TRBV25-1|TRBJ1-2
CASSETYGYTF
TGTGCCAGCAGTGAAACCTATGGCTACACCTTC
>TRBD2|NA|TRBV6-1|TRBJ2-7
CASVAGGIYEQYF
TGTGCCAGTGTAGCGGGAGGGATCTACGAGCAGTACTTC
>NA|few|TRBV6-5|TRBJ1-5
CASSGRNQPQHF
TGTGCCAGCAGTGGACGCAATCAGCCCCAGCATTTT
>NA|NA|TRBV29-1|TRBJ2-1
CSVLGGSKGNEQFF
TGCAGCGTGCTAGGAGGGAGTAAGGGGAATGAGCAGTTCTTC
>TRBD2|NA|TRBV4-3|TRBJ2-1
CASSQDWTSGGSSYNEQFF
TGCGCCAGCAGCCAAGATTGGACTAGCGGCGGGAGCTCCTACAATGAGCAGTTCTTC
>TRBD1|NA|TRBV6-1|TRBJ1-3
CASRELKGANTIYF
TGTGCCAGCAGGGAGTTAAAGGGGGCAAACACCATATATTTT
>NA|NA|TRBV6-1|TRBJ2-3
CASRLDVSTDTQYF
TGTGCCAGCAGACTGGACGTTAGCACAGATACGCAGTATTTT
>NA|NA|TRBV6-5|TRBJ1-5
CASSPLTLQPQHF
TGTGCCAGCAGTCCCCTCACGCTTCAGCCCCAGCATTTT
>TRBD1|once|TRBV5-1|TRBJ2-1
CASSRSQGNNEQFF
TGCGCCAGCAGCCGTTCACAGGGGAACAATGAGCAGTTCTTC